The 5 T cell receptor beta chains reported below all come from one sample, sequenced in a study of technical replicates of blood from a few donors. Repertoires were generated with immunoSEQ multiplex PCR, while TCRdb's copy carries only in-frame clones and drops some. The sample yields more than 65,000 clones, over 95% seen once. The sequenced sample consisted of T cells isolated from PBMCs. The receptor set was obtained from a human donor in good health.

This chain joins TRBV5-1 and TRBJ2-2, with 8 bases lining up with TRBD2. In germline, CDR1 is SGHRS, CDR2 YFSETQ. The CDR3 length is 15 residues. The V segment lost 2 bases and the J segment 1 base; nucleotides outside the gene matches: 1. CDR3 DNA sequence: TGCGCCAGCAGCTTAACTAGCGGGAACACCGGGGAGCTGTTTTTT. It codes for CASSLTSGNTGELFF.

V is TRBV12-5 and J is TRBJ1-1, with TRBD1 matching 7 bases. Germline-derived CDR1 and CDR2 are LGHNT and FRNRAP. CDR3 length equals 17 residues. The V gene end was trimmed by 0 bases and the J gene end by 1 base; junction bases not matched to a gene: 8. CDR3 sequence: CASGLVRTGTANTEAFF. Here the CDR3 DNA reads TGTGCTAGTGGTTTGGTACGGACCGGGACAGCGAACACTGAAGCTTTCTTT.

The V gene is TRBV13, the J gene TRBJ2-4; D might be TRBD1 (6 bases). Trimming stripped 0 bases from V and 3 bases from J, with 6 bases between. The CDR3 sequence is 14 residues long. CDR1 is PRHDT and CDR2 is FYEKMQ in the germline V gene (reference sequence). CDR3 amino acids: CASSLGGGKNIQYF. The CDR3 nucleotides are TGTGCCAGCAGCTTAGGAGGGGGCAAAAACATTCAGTACTTC.

The sample holds one count of this clone. The V gene is TRBV29-1, the J gene TRBJ2-7; no firm D call. The germline V and J ends were trimmed by 2 bases and 0 bases, with 2 bases remaining between them. This CDR3 is built from 11 residues. Germline CDR1 and CDR2: SQVTM and ANQGSEA. In nucleotides, the CDR3 is TGCAGCGTTGAATACTCCTACGAGCAGTACTTC. Translating it yields CSVEYSYEQYF.

On this clone itself: At the DNA level, this CDR3 is encoded by other sequences in the same sample as well. The chain carries TRBV6-5 and TRBJ2-5; no clear D. The germline V gene encodes CDR1 MNHEY and CDR2 SVGAGI. The CDR3 length is 13 residues. V was trimmed by 0 bases and J by 3 bases, leaving 5 bases between them. CDR3: CASSYSREETQYF. The DNA for the CDR3 is TGTGCCAGCAGTTACTCCCGGGAAGAGACCCAGTACTTC.